This T cell receptor beta chain came from a study of T cells in Graves' hyperthyroidism and ophthalmopathy. Study summary: Specimen type is peripheral blood, collected at initial diagnosis prior to any treatment.

TCR beta CDR3 regions were amplified from RNA transcripts. The HTBI primer set drove a first-round RT-PCR of the TCR CDR3. TCRdb analysed the multiplex PCR reads with MiXCR anew, one entry per CDR3 protein. The table includes about 480,000 distinct CDR3 sequences, approximately 15% detected once. V was clipped by 0 bases and J by 2 bases, with 10 bases between them. The CDR3 consists of 15 residues. In germline, CDR1 is MNHEY, CDR2 SVGAGI. The chain recombines TRBV6-5 with TRBJ1-1; D unresolved. This TCR derives from a woman younger than 30 with Graves' hyperthyroidism. Sequences were obtained from blood. CDR3 in DNA: TGTGCCAGCAGTTACTCGATAGGGCCAAACACTGAAGCTTTCTTT. Its translation: CASSYSIGPNTEAFF.